This paragraph reports one T cell receptor (beta chain). The sample originates from a study of Graves' ophthalmopathy and Graves' hyperthyroidism. CDR1 is DFQATT and CDR2 is SNEGSKA in the germline V gene (reference sequence). V was cut by 2 bases and J by 6 bases, with 8 bases left in between. CDR3 size: 12 residues. Amplified TCR beta CDR3 regions were obtained using RNA transcripts as template. An opening RT-PCR round employed HTBI primers and preceded a second-round multiplex PCR. Via MiXCR, TCRdb re-called the multiplex PCR reads, giving one row per CDR3 protein. The sample consists of around 1.1 million distinct CDR3 sequences, about 40% of them appearing once. Excluded were patients with other autoimmune diseases, uncontrolled infections, pregnancy or lactation.

The sequence was collected from an adult man with Graves' hyperthyroidism. The sequencing input was peripheral blood or thyroid tissue (not recorded which). This sequence joins TRBV20-1 and TRBJ1-5; D gene ambiguous. The CDR3 DNA follows: TGCAGTGCTAGACAGGTGGGTCAGCCCCAGCATTTT. Amino acids: CSARQVGQPQHF.